The 18 T cell receptor beta chains given below trace back to one sample, sequenced in a study of blood T cell repertoires in COVID-19. The table came from immunoSEQ multiplex PCR; TCRdb's copy has only in-frame clones and leaves some out. The table has about 210,000 clones, about 92% seen once. The sequenced sample consisted of peripheral blood. These receptor sequences come from a man younger than 45 with acute or convalescent COVID-19.

V and J are TRBV19 and TRBJ2-7, with TRBD2 matching over 11 bases. J gave up 9 bases and V 3 bases, and 4 bases lay outside the gene matches. Germline V gene data show CDR1 as LNHDA and CDR2 as SQIVND (reference sequence). CDR3 length: 13 amino acids. The DNA for the CDR3 is TGTGCCAGTAGTATGCTAGCGGGAGGAGTGCAGTACTTC. Translating gives CASSMLAGGVQYF.

The rearrangement uses TRBV11-1 and TRBJ2-2; TRBD2 is a possible D gene (5 bases). Germline V CDR1 and CDR2: SGHAT, FQDESV (reference sequence). The germline V and J ends were trimmed by 1 base and 4 bases, with 13 bases remaining between them. The CDR3 contains 16 residues. As DNA, the CDR3 is TGTGCCAGCAGCTTAGGGCTGGGTGAGGGCACCGGGGAGCTGTTTTTT. Translated: CASSLGLGEGTGELFF. Using reference TRBV11-1 and TRBJ2-2 for the parts outside the CDR3, the full variable domain is EAEVAQSPRYKITEKSQAVAFWCDPISGHATLYWYRQILGQGPELLVQFQDESVVDDSQLPKDRFSAERLKGVDSTLKIQPAELGDSAMYLCASSLGLGEGTGELFFGEGSRLTVL.

The chain joins TRBV7-9 to TRBJ2-1; 8 nucleotides match TRBD1. The ends lost 5 bases at V and 6 bases at J; junction bases unmatched: 6. Germline V gene lookup returns CDR1 SEHNR and CDR2 FQNEAQ (reference sequence). There are 14 residues in the CDR3. The CDR3 here is CASSPDRGRNEQFF. In nucleotides, the CDR3 is TGTGCCAGCAGCCCAGACAGGGGACGCAATGAGCAGTTCTTC.

The chain employs TRBV7-6 and TRBJ1-1, with a tentative D call TRBD1 (5 bases). The ends were cut back, 1 base at V and 4 bases at J, with 10 bases in the middle. CDR3 length: 14 residues. CDR1 and CDR2 (germline): SGHVS, FNYEAQ. CDR3 region: CASSLDAGSTEAFF. DNA for the CDR3: TGTGCCAGCAGCTTAGATGCAGGGTCCACTGAAGCTTTCTTT.

This chain links TRBV5-1 with TRBJ2-3, with D perhaps matching TRBD1 (6 bases). This CDR3 spans 14 amino acids. V dropped 6 bases and J dropped 5 bases, with 16 bases sitting between them. Per germline, CDR1 SGHRS and CDR2 YFSETQ. The CDR3 loop is CASTSGEIGDTQYF. CDR3 coding DNA: TGCGCCAGCACCTCAGGGGAAATAGGAGATACGCAGTATTTT. The variable domain in full, completed from reference TRBV5-1 and TRBJ2-3, reads KAGVTQTPRYLIKTRGQQVTLSCSPISGHRSVSWYQQTPGQGLQFLFEYFSETQRNKGNFPGRFSGRQFSNSRSEMNVSTLELGDSALYLCASTSGEIGDTQYFGPGTRLTVL.

This clone is a singleton in its sample. The chain is built from TRBV12-3 or TRBV12-4 and TRBJ1-5; TRBD1 matches at 8 bases. The ends lost 6 bases at V and 7 bases at J; junction bases unmatched: 5. The CDR3 is 13 amino acids. The CDR3 loop is CASRGQATQPQHF. Here the CDR3 DNA reads TGTGCCAGCAGGGGACAGGCGACGCAGCCCCAGCATTTT.

The J gene is TRBJ2-1, the V gene TRBV10-3; 16 nucleotides agree with TRBD2. The germline gives CDR1 ENHRY, CDR2 SYGVKD. The CDR3 runs 17 residues. V lost 6 bases, J lost 5 bases, and 7 bases stayed unmatched. The CDR3 nucleotides are TGTGCCATCAGCCCGGGACTAGCGGGAGGGATTAACAATGAGCAGTTCTTC. It yields the protein CAISPGLAGGINNEQFF.

DNA of the CDR3: TGCGCCAGCAGCCTAAACAGGGATCGCGGGACCCAGTACTTC. Translating it yields CASSLNRDRGTQYF. This sequence joins TRBV5-1 and TRBJ2-5; maybe TRBD1 (6 bases). The CDR3 extends over 14 amino acids. V was shortened by 4 bases and J by 7 bases, with 17 bases between the two germline ends. Germline assignment: CDR1 SGHRS and CDR2 YFSETQ.

The rearrangement links TRBV5-1 to TRBJ2-7, with 7 bases lining up with TRBD1. Germline V gene lookup returns CDR1 SGHRS and CDR2 YFSETQ. V dropped 7 bases and J dropped 3; count of bases not matched to a gene: 7. CDR3 size: 13 residues. The CDR3 loop is CASARGGLYEQYF. The CDR3 coding sequence is TGCGCCAGCGCAAGAGGGGGCCTCTACGAGCAGTACTTC.

V gene TRBV7-9 combines with J gene TRBJ2-3; D gene unclear. The CDR3 contains 14 residues. V dropped 8 bases and J dropped 3 bases, with 15 bases sitting between them. Germline V gene data show CDR1 as SEHNR and CDR2 as FQNEAQ (reference sequence). CDR3 residues: CASSRRSSTDTQYF. The CDR3 DNA is TGTGCCAGCTCTCGTCGGAGTTCTACAGATACGCAGTATTTT. Looking up the rest from reference TRBV7-9 and TRBJ2-3 gives the full variable domain: DTGVSQNPRHKITKRGQNVTFRCDPISEHNRLYWYRQTLGQGPEFLTYFQNEAQLEKSRLLSDRFSAERPKGSFSTLEIQRTEQGDSAMYLCASSRRSSTDTQYFGPGTRLTVL.

CDR3 residues: CASSQIGQGGDEQYF. In DNA, the CDR3 is TGTGCCAGCAGCCAAATTGGACAGGGAGGAGACGAGCAGTACTTC. The V call is TRBV14, the J call TRBJ2-7; TRBD1 agrees at 8 bases. Trimming at V came to 2 bases and at J to 5 bases, leaving 8 bases not matched to a gene. There are 15 residues in the CDR3. Germline V lookup: CDR1 SGHDN, CDR2 FVKESK. Filled out from reference TRBV14 and TRBJ2-7, the complete variable domain reads EAGVTQFPSHSVIEKGQTVTLRCDPISGHDNLYWYRRVMGKEIKFLLHFVKESKQDESGMPNNRFLAERTGGTYSTLKVQPAELEDSGVYFCASSQIGQGGDEQYFGPGTRLTVT.

This sequence joins TRBV5-3 and TRBJ2-5, with TRBD2 matching 10 bases. TRBV5-3 is noted as an ORF with a role that remains uncertain. V lost 0 bases, J lost 4 bases, and 3 bases stayed unmatched. CDR3 length: 15 amino acids. The CDR3 DNA follows: TGTGCCAGAAGCTTGGGAGCGGGGGGGCGAGAGACCCAGTACTTC. Translated: CARSLGAGGRETQYF.

This chain joins TRBV2 and TRBJ1-5; the D is unclear. Deletions cut 5 bases from V and 5 bases from J, with 7 bases between. The CDR3 loop spans 12 amino acids. CDR1 is SNHLY, CDR2 FYNNEI, per germline. CDR3 nucleotides: TGTGCCAGCAGTAGCATGGATCAGCCCCAGCATTTT. It yields the protein CASSSMDQPQHF.

The V and J genes are TRBV5-1 and TRBJ1-4; D not resolved. The CDR3 sequence is 16 residues long. V was cut by 0 bases and J by 0 bases, with 9 bases left in between. CDR1 SGHRS and CDR2 YFSETQ come from the germline V gene. This chain's CDR3 is CASSLGTVATNEKLFF. The CDR3 DNA follows: TGCGCCAGCAGCTTGGGGACTGTTGCAACTAATGAAAAACTGTTTTTT.

The chain combines TRBV30 with TRBJ1-1, with 7 bases matching TRBD1. J gave up 6 bases and V 5 bases, and 12 bases lay outside the gene matches. The CDR3 spans 14 residues. CDR1 GTSNPN and CDR2 SVGIG come from the germline V gene (reference sequence). CDR3 DNA sequence: TGTGCCTGGGACCCCGGGACAGCTCTCTCTGAAGCTTTCTTT. It codes for CAWDPGTALSEAFF.

This clone was observed once. This chain links TRBV29-1 with TRBJ2-2; weak D call: TRBD2 (6 bases). The CDR3 runs 13 residues. Germline CDR1 is SQVTM and CDR2 is ANQGSEA. Between the trimmed V and J ends, which lost 6 bases and 4 bases, there was a span of 12 bases. The CDR3, as DNA: TGCAGCGTGCGGCAGGGAGGCACCGGGGAGCTGTTTTTT. It specifies CSVRQGGTGELFF.

This clone appeared a few times. This rearrangement joins TRBV5-1 to TRBJ2-1; 7 bases match TRBD1. This CDR3 region has 15 residues. Trimming at V came to 3 bases and at J to 6 bases, leaving 9 bases not matched to a gene. The V gene's germline CDR1 is SGHRS and CDR2 YFSETQ. CDR3 in DNA: TGCGCCAGCAGCTCGGGACAGTGGGGGTCCAATGAGCAGTTCTTC. Amino acids: CASSSGQWGSNEQFF.

The chain links TRBV28 to TRBJ1-1, with D unresolved. The germline V gene has CDR1 MDHEN and CDR2 SYDVKM. The V end lost 7 bases, the J end lost 4 bases, and 13 bases lay between the germline ends. The CDR3 is 13 residues long. DNA for the CDR3: TGTGCCAGCACCGACCCCGGGTTCACTGAAGCTTTCTTT. Its translation is CASTDPGFTEAFF.